Given below is one T cell receptor (beta chain) in context. As originally analysed: Estimated nucleated cell counts came from reference gene primer amplification. Produced via immunoSEQ multiplex PCR; TCRdb's table is partial and in-frame only. The V and J calls and clone size come from that table; D and trimming were worked out from the DNA. The table has about 370,000 clones, about 89% seen once. This record belongs to a study of blood T cell repertoires in COVID-19. About the research overall: T cells, B-cell-depleted T cells, or PBMCs supplied cDNA or gDNA.

CDR3 length equals 15 residues. The V and J ends lost 1 base and 8 bases respectively, with 14 bases between them. Germline CDR1 and CDR2: KGHDR and SFDVKD. The sample was peripheral blood. The source is a woman between 25 and 40 years old with COVID-19, enrolled during active disease. V gene TRBV24-1 combines with J gene TRBJ2-1; weak D call: TRBD2 (5 bases). The CDR3 bases are TGTGCCACCAGTGATTTCTCGGGGTCGCTTGATGAGCAGTTCTTC. This translates into CATSDFSGSLDEQFF.